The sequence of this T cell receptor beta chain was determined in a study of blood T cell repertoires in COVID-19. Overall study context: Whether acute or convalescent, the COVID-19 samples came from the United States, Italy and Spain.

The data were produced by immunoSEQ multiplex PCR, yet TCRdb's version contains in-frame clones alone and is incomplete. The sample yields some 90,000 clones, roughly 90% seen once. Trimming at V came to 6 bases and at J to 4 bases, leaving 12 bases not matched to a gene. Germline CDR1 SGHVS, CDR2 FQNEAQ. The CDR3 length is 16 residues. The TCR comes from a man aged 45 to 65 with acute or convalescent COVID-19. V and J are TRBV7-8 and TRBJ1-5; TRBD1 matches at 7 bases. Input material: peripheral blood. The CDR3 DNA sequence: TGTGCCAGCAGTTATCAAAACAGGGGCCAGAATCAGCCCCAGCATTTT. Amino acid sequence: CASSYQNRGQNQPQHF. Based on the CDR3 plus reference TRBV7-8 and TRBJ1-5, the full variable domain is GAGVSQSPRYKVAKRGQDVALRCDPISGHVSLFWYQQALGQGPEFLTYFQNEAQLDKSGLPSDRFFAERPEGSVSTLKIQRTQQEDSAVYLCASSYQNRGQNQPQHFGDGTRLSIL.